This is a list of T cell receptor beta chains from one sample in a study of blood T cell repertoires in COVID-19. Measured with immunoSEQ multiplex PCR; TCRdb has only the in-frame clones, and not every one. The data contain 150,000 to 200,000 clones, more than 60% of them singletons. Specimen: peripheral blood. Receptors originate from a man between 65 and 79 years old with acute or convalescent COVID-19. Both conserved end residues are part of each CDR3.

v_gene	j_gene	len	CDR3aa
TRBV7-9	TRBJ2-3	13	CAHPREGTDTQYF
TRBV12-5	TRBJ1-1	14	CASGLFPGNTEAFF
TRBV15	TRBJ1-5	17	CATSRDKPGQLDPPQHF
TRBV2	TRBJ2-4	9	CASSEGEGF
TRBV5-4	TRBJ2-5	15	CASSWVGGAQVTQYF
TRBV30	TRBJ1-6	14	CAWTTGTGASPLHF
TRBV29-1	TRBJ1-5	12	CSVGARDQPQHF
TRBV10-1	TRBJ1-1	15	CASSESGRGSTEAFF
TRBV28	TRBJ2-7	14	CASSRTSGNYEQYF
TRBV9	TRBJ2-3	16	CASSVVAGGSTDTQYF
TRBV4-2	TRBJ1-2	16	CASSQDVGQKVYGYTF
TRBV7-3	TRBJ2-1	13	CASSRGQGNEQFF
TRBV5-4	TRBJ2-5	16	CASSFYGGHLGETQYF
TRBV27	TRBJ1-4	15	CASSFFGTGDEKLFF
TRBV12-3/TRBV12-4	TRBJ1-1	12	CASSFSSTEAFF
TRBV23-1	TRBJ1-1	11	CASIRNTEAFF
TRBV29-1	TRBJ1-1	14	CSASRGGRSTEAFF
TRBV7-9	TRBJ1-2	12	CASSSTGLGYTF